This T cell receptor (beta chain) is drawn from a study of blood T cell repertoires in COVID-19. For the study at large: Nucleic acid was either cDNA or gDNA, and it came from T cells, B-cell-depleted T cells, or PBMCs.

The CDR3 length is 15 residues. The V and J ends lost 1 base and 6 bases, in that order; junction bases with no gene match: 8. Germline V gene sequence: CDR1 SGHTS, CDR2 YDEGEE. How the authors handled the data: Amplification of reference gene primers provided the estimated nucleated cell counts. Sequencing was performed with immunoSEQ multiplex PCR; in TCRdb, only in-frame clones are kept and a portion is missing. V, J and clone size were drawn from that table, and D and trimming were deduced from the DNA. There are 99,000 or so clones in the sample; approximately 87% occur only once, and approximately 15% lies in the top ten.

The sample consisted of peripheral blood. The chain uses TRBV5-8 and TRBJ2-7; 9 positions agree with TRBD1. This TCR was recovered from a man aged 50 or older with acute or convalescent COVID-19. The CDR3 DNA follows: TGTGCCAGCAGCTTGTCCGGGACAGGGTCGAGCGAGCAGTACTTC. This encodes CASSLSGTGSSEQYF.